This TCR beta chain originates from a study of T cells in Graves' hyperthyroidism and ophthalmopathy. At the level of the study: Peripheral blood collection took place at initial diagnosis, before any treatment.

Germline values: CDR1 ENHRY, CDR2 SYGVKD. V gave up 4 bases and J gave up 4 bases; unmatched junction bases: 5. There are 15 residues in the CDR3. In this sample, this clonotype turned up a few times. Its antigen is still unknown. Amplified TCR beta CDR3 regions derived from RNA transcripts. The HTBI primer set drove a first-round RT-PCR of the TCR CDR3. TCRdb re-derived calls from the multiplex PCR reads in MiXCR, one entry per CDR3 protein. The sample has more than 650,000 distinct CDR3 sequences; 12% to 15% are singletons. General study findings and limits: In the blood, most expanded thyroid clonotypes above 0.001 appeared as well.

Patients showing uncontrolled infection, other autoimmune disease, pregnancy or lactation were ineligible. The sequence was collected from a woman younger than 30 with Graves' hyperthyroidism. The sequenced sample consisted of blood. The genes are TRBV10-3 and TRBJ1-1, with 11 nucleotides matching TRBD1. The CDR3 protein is CAISARTGGVTEAFF. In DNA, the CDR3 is TGTGCCATCAGTGCGAGGACAGGGGGCGTCACTGAAGCTTTCTTT.